Listed below are T cell receptor beta chains from one sample, sequenced in a study of Graves' ophthalmopathy and Graves' hyperthyroidism. TCRdb re-called the multiplex PCR reads through MiXCR, storing one row per CDR3 protein. The sample yields roughly 500,000 distinct CDR3 sequences, roughly an eighth seen once. Sequenced input: blood. The receptors come from a young woman with Graves' ophthalmopathy. Each CDR3 is given with its conserved first and last residue. A D gene is named only where the DNA matches it firmly. For some rows the clone size is stated as once, few or many, or as a class when expanded; others skip it.

TRBV12-3/TRBV12-4	TRBD1	TRBJ1-2	many	CASSLSDRYYGYTF	TGTGCCAGCAGTTTGTCGGACAGGTATTATGGCTACACCTTC
TRBV11-1	.	TRBJ1-2	many	CASSLGGTSSIYGYTF	TGTGCCAGCAGCTTAGGGGGGACATCCTCCATATATGGCTACACCTTC
TRBV28	TRBD1	TRBJ1-1	many	CASRPPQGAIGEAFF	TGTGCCAGCAGGCCACCCCAGGGGGCGATCGGTGAAGCTTTCTTT
TRBV28	.	TRBJ1-2	many	CASSLLSGPGYGYTF	TGTGCCAGCAGTTTATTAAGTGGCCCAGGGTATGGCTACACCTTC
TRBV6-5	.	TRBJ1-2	many	CASRTGNGYTF	TGTGCCAGCAGAACAGGGAATGGCTACACCTTC
TRBV6-1	.	TRBJ1-3	few	CASSTPGGRNTIYF	TGTGCCAGCTCCACTCCGGGGGGAAGAAACACCATATATTTT
TRBV28	.	TRBJ1-2	many	CASSFGSRANTF	TGTGCCAGCAGTTTTGGTTCTAGGGCAAACACCTTC
TRBV15	TRBD2	TRBJ2-5	few	CATSKFTSGGALRETQYF	TGTGCCACCAGCAAGTTTACTAGCGGGGGGGCCTTACGAGAGACCCAGTACTTC
TRBV10-3	TRBD1	TRBJ2-7	many	CAISDPGQGAYEQYF	TGTGCCATCAGTGATCCGGGACAGGGGGCCTACGAGCAGTACTTC
TRBV20-1	.	TRBJ2-5	many	CSALPGRIKETQYF	TGCAGTGCTTTGCCGGGACGGATAAAAGAGACCCAGTACTTC
TRBV5-1	.	TRBJ1-2	many	CASRPTLAAYGYTF	TGCGCCAGCAGACCTACCTTGGCCGCCTATGGCTACACCTTC
TRBV2	.	TRBJ1-2	.	CASRDSGGSYGYTF	TGTGCCAGCAGGGATTCGGGGGGAAGCTATGGCTACACCTTC
TRBV27	.	TRBJ1-2	.	CASSQQTNYGYTF	TGTGCCAGCAGTCAACAGACTAACTATGGCTACACCTTC
TRBV12-3/TRBV12-4	TRBD1	TRBJ2-5	many	CASTMTGADQETQYF	TGTGCCAGCACCATGACAGGGGCGGACCAAGAGACCCAGTACTTC
TRBV20-1	TRBD2	TRBJ2-7	many	CSARDRAGAAYEQYF	TGCAGTGCTAGAGATCGGGCGGGAGCGGCCTACGAGCAGTACTTC
TRBV6-1	.	TRBJ2-5	many	CASSTETVQETQYF	TGTGCCAGCAGTACGGAGACAGTCCAAGAGACCCAGTACTTC
TRBV6-1	TRBD1	TRBJ1-1	few	CASRGGQGRAEAFF	TGTGCCAGCAGGGGGGGACAGGGGCGGGCAGAAGCTTTCTTT
TRBV5-6	.	TRBJ1-6	many	CASSATAANSPLHF	TGTGCCAGCAGCGCGACAGCGGCTAATTCACCCCTCCACTTT
TRBV30	.	TRBJ1-1	many	CAWSVARGTEAFF	TGTGCCTGGAGTGTAGCACGGGGGACTGAAGCTTTCTTT
TRBV19	TRBD1	TRBJ1-2	many	CASTSQQGGLNYGYTF	TGTGCCAGTACCTCCCAGCAGGGGGGACTAAACTATGGCTACACCTTC
TRBV28	.	TRBJ2-6	many	CASRPRGSGANVLTF	TGTGCCAGCAGGCCCCGGGGATCTGGGGCCAACGTCCTGACTTTC
TRBV7-9	.	TRBJ1-5	many	CASSSIRPQHF	TGTGCCAGCAGCTCCATTAGGCCCCAGCATTTT
TRBV5-1	.	TRBJ1-1	many	CASSLANPGTEAFF	TGCGCCAGCAGCTTGGCCAACCCCGGGACTGAAGCTTTCTTT
TRBV20-1	TRBD1	TRBJ1-4	many	CSAKGQAKIEKLFF	TGCAGTGCTAAGGGACAGGCGAAGATTGAAAAACTGTTTTTT
TRBV5-1	TRBD1	TRBJ1-2	.	CASSPTGAPDGYTF	TGCGCCAGCAGCCCGACAGGGGCACCTGACGGCTACACCTTC
TRBV6-2/TRBV6-3	.	TRBJ2-2	many	CASSYFGPNTGELFF	TGTGCCAGCAGTTATTTCGGTCCTAACACCGGGGAGCTGTTTTTT
TRBV12-3/TRBV12-4	TRBD1	TRBJ1-2	many	CASSGQGSYGYTF	TGTGCCAGCAGTGGACAGGGGTCGTATGGCTACACCTTC
TRBV10-3	TRBD2	TRBJ2-7	many	CAISLSGGSYEQYF	TGTGCCATCAGCCTCAGCGGGGGCTCCTACGAGCAGTACTTC
TRBV7-8	.	TRBJ1-3	many	CASSFLAEADTIYF	TGTGCCAGCAGCTTCTTAGCCGAAGCGGACACCATATATTTT
TRBV20-1	TRBD1	TRBJ2-7	many	CSARDFRQGARVEQYF	TGCAGTGCTAGAGATTTTAGACAGGGGGCTAGGGTCGAGCAGTACTTC
TRBV27	.	TRBJ1-1	many	CASSSNIIMNTEAFF	TGTGCCAGCAGCTCTAATATAATTATGAACACTGAAGCTTTCTTT
TRBV27	.	TRBJ1-2	many	CASSLSGVGYTF	TGTGCCAGCAGTTTATCAGGGGTTGGCTACACCTTC
TRBV6-5	.	TRBJ2-5	many	CASSYSQGLQETQYF	TGTGCCAGCAGTTACTCGCAGGGCCTGCAAGAGACCCAGTACTTC
TRBV6-1	.	TRBJ2-7	many	CASSATVFNEQYF	TGTGCCAGCAGTGCGACAGTCTTTAACGAGCAGTACTTC
TRBV6-1	TRBD2	TRBJ2-2	few	CASRRRVLAANTGELFF	TGTGCCAGCAGGCGCCGGGTACTAGCGGCCAACACCGGGGAGCTGTTTTTT
TRBV4-1	.	TRBJ2-7	.	CASSQDRVGHEQYF	TGCGCCAGCAGCCAAGACAGGGTTGGCCACGAGCAGTACTTC
TRBV6-1	.	TRBJ1-1	many	CASSSGTPITAFF	TGTGCCAGCAGCTCCGGGACACCCATTACAGCTTTCTTT
TRBV7-9	.	TRBJ1-1	.	CASSLIGERDTEAFF	TGTGCCAGCAGCTTAATAGGGGAACGGGACACTGAAGCTTTCTTT
TRBV30	.	TRBJ1-5	.	CAWSFPEIQPQHF	TGTGCCTGGAGTTTCCCGGAGATCCAGCCCCAGCATTTT
TRBV6-2/TRBV6-3	TRBD1	TRBJ1-5	.	CASSKQGTSNQPQHF	TGTGCCAGCAGTAAACAGGGGACTAGCAATCAGCCCCAGCATTTT
TRBV28	.	TRBJ1-6	many	CASSPSGYSPLHF	TGTGCCAGCAGTCCTTCGGGTTACTCACCCCTCCACTTT
TRBV27	.	TRBJ1-6	many	CASSPRVRNSPLHF	TGTGCCAGCAGTCCTAGGGTGAGAAATTCACCCCTCCACTTT
TRBV6-2/TRBV6-3	.	TRBJ1-1	.	CASTESRSGTEAFF	TGTGCCAGCACCGAGTCGAGGAGCGGCACTGAAGCTTTCTTT
TRBV5-5	TRBD2	TRBJ2-7	many	CASSRGVAGFYEQYF	TGTGCCAGCAGCCGAGGAGTAGCGGGGTTCTACGAGCAGTACTTC
TRBV11-2	.	TRBJ2-5	many	CASSSNAPGGGAETQYF	TGTGCCAGCAGCTCAAACGCCCCGGGTGGGGGCGCGGAGACCCAGTACTTC
TRBV18	TRBD1	TRBJ1-2	.	CASSPPGQGARGYTF	TGTGCCAGCTCACCTCCGGGACAGGGGGCGAGAGGCTACACCTTC